This TCR beta chain is from a study of cytomegalovirus exposure and HLA in healthy donors. Across the whole study: Earlier results showed roughly 120 million unique TCR beta sequences derived from some 180 million T cells. Tens of millions of unique TCR sequences came from HLA-typed donors in an early release.

This CDR3 spans 13 amino acids. The germline V gene encodes CDR1 SGHRS and CDR2 YFSETQ. V lost 4 bases, J lost 4 bases, and 12 bases lay in between. Primers included in the PCR were 60 Vbeta and 13 Jbeta primers. The table came from immunoSEQ multiplex PCR; TCRdb's copy has only in-frame clones and leaves some out. The data show roughly 170,000 clones, less than 80% seen once. This TCR came from a female donor in good health and CMV-seronegative. The gene calls are TRBV5-1 and TRBJ2-7; D unresolved. The sequenced sample was PBMCs. As DNA, the CDR3 is TGCGCCAGCAGCCCCCCCACAGCTTACGAGCAGTACTTC. It codes for CASSPPTAYEQYF. Looking up the rest from reference TRBV5-1 and TRBJ2-7 gives the full variable domain: KAGVTQTPRYLIKTRGQQVTLSCSPISGHRSVSWYQQTPGQGLQFLFEYFSETQRNKGNFPGRFSGRQFSNSRSEMNVSTLELGDSALYLCASSPPTAYEQYFGPGTRLTVT.